Listed below are T cell receptor beta chains from one sample, sequenced in a study of T cell responses to AZD1222 COVID-19 vaccine. Repertoires were generated with immunoSEQ multiplex PCR, while TCRdb's copy carries only in-frame clones and drops some. The sample holds some 150,000 clones, about 87% seen once. The source material was peripheral blood, sampled on day 0 of AZD1222 vaccination. These receptors originate from an adult in good health. CDR3s include the opening cysteine and the closing phenylalanine or tryptophan. The D gene is left open where the match is weak. Only part of the rows carry a size: once, few, many, or a class if the clone is expanded.

V gene	D gene	J gene	clone size	CDR3 protein	CDR3 DNA
TRBV7-3	TRBD2	TRBJ2-5	NA	CASSLTGLAGWETQYF	TGTGCCAGCAGCTTAACAGGACTAGCGGGCTGGGAGACCCAGTACTTC
TRBV4-3	NA	TRBJ1-3	NA	CASSQESRGSGNTIYF	TGCGCCAGCAGCCAAGAAAGTCGGGGAAGTGGAAACACCATATATTTT
TRBV6-5	NA	TRBJ1-2	NA	CASSYSSGLTNYGYTF	TGTGCCAGCAGTTACTCGTCTGGACTAACTAACTATGGCTACACCTTC
TRBV19	NA	TRBJ1-5	NA	CASSRDADNQPQHF	TGTGCCAGTAGTAGGGACGCAGACAATCAGCCCCAGCATTTT
TRBV3-1/TRBV3-2	NA	TRBJ1-5	NA	CASTPLYQPQHF	TGTGCCAGCACCCCATTGTATCAGCCCCAGCATTTT
TRBV2	TRBD2	TRBJ2-5	NA	CASSYIAGETQYF	TGTGCCAGCAGTTACATAGCGGGAGAGACCCAGTACTTC
TRBV3-1/TRBV3-2	NA	TRBJ1-1	NA	CASSQGALLGTEAFF	TGTGCCAGCAGCCAAGGAGCGCTCCTTGGGACTGAAGCTTTCTTT
TRBV5-6	NA	TRBJ2-7	once	CASSLRGDSYEQYF	TGTGCCAGCAGCTTGAGGGGGGACAGCTACGAGCAGTACTTC
TRBV27	NA	TRBJ1-4	NA	CASSGGATNEKLFF	TGTGCCAGCAGTGGTGGGGCAACTAATGAAAAACTGTTTTTT
TRBV7-9	NA	TRBJ1-5	NA	CASSLGDNSNQPQHF	TGTGCCAGCAGCTTAGGAGACAATAGCAATCAGCCCCAGCATTTT
TRBV7-9	NA	TRBJ1-2	NA	CASSFEINYGYTF	TGTGCCAGCAGCTTCGAGATTAACTATGGCTACACCTTC
TRBV30	TRBD1	TRBJ1-6	once	CACRTGQVETSPLHF	TGTGCCTGCCGGACAGGGCAAGTCGAAACTTCACCCCTCCACTTT
TRBV13	TRBD2	TRBJ2-1	NA	CASSNSLTSGGVSSYNEQFF	TGTGCCAGCAGCAACAGCCTCACTAGCGGGGGGGTAAGCTCCTACAATGAGCAGTTCTTC
TRBV7-8	NA	TRBJ2-3	NA	CASSFTGGRTDTQYF	TGTGCCAGCAGCTTTACCGGGGGGCGCACAGATACGCAGTATTTT
TRBV6-5	NA	TRBJ2-5	NA	CASSPSPSETQYF	TGTGCCAGCAGCCCGTCGCCGAGCGAGACCCAGTACTTC
TRBV2	TRBD2	TRBJ2-7	NA	CASGLAGAYEQYF	TGTGCCAGCGGACTAGCGGGGGCCTACGAGCAGTACTTC
TRBV12-5	TRBD1	TRBJ1-4	NA	CASGLVRARQTGPEKLFF	TGTGCTAGTGGTTTGGTACGCGCTAGGCAGACAGGGCCCGAAAAACTGTTTTTT
TRBV18	NA	TRBJ1-1	NA	CASSPMLGISTEAFF	TGTGCCAGCTCACCAATGCTGGGGATTTCCACTGAAGCTTTCTTT
TRBV5-3	TRBD1	TRBJ1-1	NA	CARFYSGTGGLNTEAFF	TGTGCCAGGTTCTACTCCGGGACAGGGGGCCTGAACACTGAAGCTTTCTTT
TRBV9	TRBD1	TRBJ1-3	NA	CASSVVGGTGSNTIYF	TGTGCCAGCAGCGTAGTCGGCGGGACAGGGTCCAACACCATATATTTT
TRBV6-5	NA	TRBJ1-2	NA	CASSYSGGLGYTF	TGTGCCAGCAGTTACTCGGGAGGGCTTGGCTACACCTTC
TRBV19	TRBD1	TRBJ1-5	NA	CASSIARQGAGRKPQHF	TGTGCCAGTAGTATCGCCCGACAGGGGGCCGGTCGAAAGCCCCAGCATTTT
TRBV5-5	NA	TRBJ1-1	NA	CASSPWLLDTEAFF	TGTGCCAGCAGCCCCTGGCTCCTGGACACTGAAGCTTTCTTT
TRBV19	NA	TRBJ1-1	NA	CASSGPGAATSREAFF	TGTGCCAGTAGCGGACCAGGGGCGGCCACCTCGAGGGAAGCTTTCTTT